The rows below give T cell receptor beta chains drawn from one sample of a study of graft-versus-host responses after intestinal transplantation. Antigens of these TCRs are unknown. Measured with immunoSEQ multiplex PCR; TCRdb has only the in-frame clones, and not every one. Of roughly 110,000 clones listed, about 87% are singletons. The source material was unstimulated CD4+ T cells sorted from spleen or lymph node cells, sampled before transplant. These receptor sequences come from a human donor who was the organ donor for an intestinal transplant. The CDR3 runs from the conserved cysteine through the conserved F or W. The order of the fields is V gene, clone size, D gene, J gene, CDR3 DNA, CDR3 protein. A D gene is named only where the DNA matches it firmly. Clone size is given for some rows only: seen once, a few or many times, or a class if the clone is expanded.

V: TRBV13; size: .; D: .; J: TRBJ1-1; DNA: TGTGCCAGCAGCTCCAGGGAAGGGAGCACTGAAGCTTTCTTT; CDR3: CASSSREGSTEAFF
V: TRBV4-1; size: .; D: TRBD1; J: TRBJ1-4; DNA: TGCGCCAGCAGTCGGGCGCGGGACAGGGGTGAAAAACTGTTTTTT; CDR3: CASSRARDRGEKLFF
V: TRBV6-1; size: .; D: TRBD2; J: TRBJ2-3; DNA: TGTGCCAGCAGTGAAGCGCTTCTAGCGGGGTTTACAGATACGCAGTATTTT; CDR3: CASSEALLAGFTDTQYF
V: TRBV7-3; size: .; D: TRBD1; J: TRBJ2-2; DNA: TGTGCCAGCAGCTTACGACAGGGCAACACCGGGGAGCTGTTTTTT; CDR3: CASSLRQGNTGELFF
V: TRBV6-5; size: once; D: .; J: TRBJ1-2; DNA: TGTGCCACCACGGGAGGTGGGTACTATGGCTACACCTTC; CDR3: CATTGGGYYGYTF
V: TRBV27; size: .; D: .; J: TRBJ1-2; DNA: TGTGCCAGCAGTTTAAGTGGGGGTAACTATGGCTACACCTTC; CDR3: CASSLSGGNYGYTF
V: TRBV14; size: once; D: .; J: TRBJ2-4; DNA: TGTGCCAGCAGCGTGCTGGGGCAGCGAGACATTCAGTACTTC; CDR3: CASSVLGQRDIQYF
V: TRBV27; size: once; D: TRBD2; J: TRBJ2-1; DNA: TGTGCCAGCAGTTTCAGCGGGAGGTTCTACAATGAGCAGTTCTTC; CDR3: CASSFSGRFYNEQFF
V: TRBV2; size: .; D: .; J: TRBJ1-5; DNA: TGTGCCAGCAGTGACGGGCAGAGCTATCAGCCCCAGCATTTT; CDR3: CASSDGQSYQPQHF
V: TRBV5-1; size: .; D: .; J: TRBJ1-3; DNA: TGCGCCAGCAGCTTAACCGGGACCGGTGTGGACACCATATATTTT; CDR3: CASSLTGTGVDTIYF
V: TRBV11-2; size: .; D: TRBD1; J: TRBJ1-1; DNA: TGTGCCAGCAGCGCGGGGACAGGGGGGATCACTGAAGCTTTCTTT; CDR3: CASSAGTGGITEAFF
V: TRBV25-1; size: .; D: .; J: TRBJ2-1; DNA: TGTGCCAGCAGTGACTTAGGGGGGGCCAACAATGAGCAGTTCTTC; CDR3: CASSDLGGANNEQFF
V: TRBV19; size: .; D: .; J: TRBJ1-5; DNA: TGTGCCAGTAGTATAGAGGGTTCCGGCGGTTTCAATCAGCCCCAGCATTTT; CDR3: CASSIEGSGGFNQPQHF
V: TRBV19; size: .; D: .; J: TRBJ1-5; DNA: TGTGCCAGTAGTAACAATCAGCCCCAGCATTTT; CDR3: CASSNNQPQHF
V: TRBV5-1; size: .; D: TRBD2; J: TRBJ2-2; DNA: TGCGCCAGCAGCTTGCCTCTAGCGGGAGGGACCGGGGAGCTGTTTTTT; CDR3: CASSLPLAGGTGELFF
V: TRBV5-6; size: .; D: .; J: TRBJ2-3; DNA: TGTGCCAGCAGCCCGCTGGACGCAGATACGCAGTATTTT; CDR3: CASSPLDADTQYF
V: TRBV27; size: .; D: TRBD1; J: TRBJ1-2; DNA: TGTGCCAGCAGTTTTGACAGGGGGTACGGCTACACCTTC; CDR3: CASSFDRGYGYTF
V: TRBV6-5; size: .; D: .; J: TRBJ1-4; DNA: TGTGCCAGCGGACGGCTTAATGAAAAACTGTTTTTT; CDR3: CASGRLNEKLFF
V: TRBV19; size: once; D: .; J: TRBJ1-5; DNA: TGTGCCAGTAGTATAAACAGAAATCAGCCCCAGCATTTT; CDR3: CASSINRNQPQHF
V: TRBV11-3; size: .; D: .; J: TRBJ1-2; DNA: TGTGCCAGCAGCTTAGATTTTGGGATTTCCTATGGCTACACCTTC; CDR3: CASSLDFGISYGYTF
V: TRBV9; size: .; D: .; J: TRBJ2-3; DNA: TGTGCCAGCAGCGTAGGACCCGGGGATACGCAGTATTTT; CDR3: CASSVGPGDTQYF
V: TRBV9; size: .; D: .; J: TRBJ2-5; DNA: TGTGCCAGCAGCGTACCTTCGGGGGGCGAGACCCAGTACTTC; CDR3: CASSVPSGGETQYF
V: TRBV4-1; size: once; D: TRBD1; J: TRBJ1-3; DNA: TGCGCCAGCAGCCCGGCCGGACAGGGGAGCTCTGGAAACACCATATATTTT; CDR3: CASSPAGQGSSGNTIYF
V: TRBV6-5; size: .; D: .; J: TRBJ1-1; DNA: TGTGCCAGCAGTAGCAACTGGGGGCGTGAAGCTTTCTTT; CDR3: CASSSNWGREAFF
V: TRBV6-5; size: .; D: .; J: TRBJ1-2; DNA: TGTGCCAGCACCAACCGGGGGTCGGGGTATGGCTACACCTTC; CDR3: CASTNRGSGYGYTF
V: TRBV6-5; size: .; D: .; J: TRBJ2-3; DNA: TGTGCCAGCAGTTTGCGGGGGCGGGGAGATACGCAGTATTTT; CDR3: CASSLRGRGDTQYF
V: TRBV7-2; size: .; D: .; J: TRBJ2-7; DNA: TGTGCCAGCAGCAACCGCTACGAGCAGTACTTC; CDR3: CASSNRYEQYF
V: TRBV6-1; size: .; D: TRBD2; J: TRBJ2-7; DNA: TGTGCCAGCCCTAGCGGGGGCGAGCAGTACTTC; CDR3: CASPSGGEQYF
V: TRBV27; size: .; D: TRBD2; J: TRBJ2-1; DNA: TGTGCCAGCAGTACCCTCGGGCGGGGGAGGCATGAGCAGTTCTTC; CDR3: CASSTLGRGRHEQFF
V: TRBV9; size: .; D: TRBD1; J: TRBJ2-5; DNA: TGTGCCAGCAGCGTAGACAGGGGGAAAGAGACCCAGTACTTC; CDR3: CASSVDRGKETQYF
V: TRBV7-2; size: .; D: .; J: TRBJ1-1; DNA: TGTGCCAGCAGCCTATCGGGGGGCGTGAACACTGAAGCTTTCTTT; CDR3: CASSLSGGVNTEAFF
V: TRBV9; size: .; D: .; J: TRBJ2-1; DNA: TGTGCCAGCAGCGTAGGACCGGGGGGCCTTTCCAATGAGCAGTTCTTC; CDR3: CASSVGPGGLSNEQFF
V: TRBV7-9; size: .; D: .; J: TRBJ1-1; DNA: TGTGCCAGCAGCTTAGAGGTTAACACTGAAGCTTTCTTT; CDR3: CASSLEVNTEAFF
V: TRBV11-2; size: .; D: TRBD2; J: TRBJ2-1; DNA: TGTGCCAGCAGCCCCCGAAGCGGGAGGGCCTCCAATGAGCAGTTCTTC; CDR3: CASSPRSGRASNEQFF
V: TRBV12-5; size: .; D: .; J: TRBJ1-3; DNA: TGTGCTAGTGGTCCCCCCGGAAACACCATATATTTT; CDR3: CASGPPGNTIYF
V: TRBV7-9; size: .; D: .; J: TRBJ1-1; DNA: TGTGCCAGCAGCTCCCAGGACAGTAGAGCTTTCTTT; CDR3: CASSSQDSRAFF
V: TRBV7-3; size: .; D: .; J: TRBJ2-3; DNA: TGTGCCAGCAGCTTACAGCCTAGCGAGCGCACAGATACGCAGTATTTT; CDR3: CASSLQPSERTDTQYF
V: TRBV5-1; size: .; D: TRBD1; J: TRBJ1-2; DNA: TGCGCCAGCAGCTCATCAGGACAGGGATACGGCTACACCTTC; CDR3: CASSSSGQGYGYTF
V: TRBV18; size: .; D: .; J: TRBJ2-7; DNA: TGTGCCAGCTCCCACTACAGGGACGAGCAGTACTTC; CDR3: CASSHYRDEQYF
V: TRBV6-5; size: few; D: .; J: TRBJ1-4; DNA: TGTGCCAGCAGTGATGGCGACATGGGTGAAAAACTGTTTTTT; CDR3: CASSDGDMGEKLFF
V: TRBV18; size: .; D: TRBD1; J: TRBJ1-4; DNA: TGTGCCAGCTCACTCCGACAGGGGGCAAGAAGGGGGAACGAAAAACTGTTTTTT; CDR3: CASSLRQGARRGNEKLFF
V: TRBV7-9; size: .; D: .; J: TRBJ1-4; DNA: TGTGCCAGCAGCTTAAGTCAGACAGTCACCAATGAAAAACTGTTTTTT; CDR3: CASSLSQTVTNEKLFF
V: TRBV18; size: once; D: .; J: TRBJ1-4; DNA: TGTGCCAGCTCCCCTAGGACAGTGGAGAATGAAAAACTGTTTTTT; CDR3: CASSPRTVENEKLFF
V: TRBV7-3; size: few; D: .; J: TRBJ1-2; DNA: TGTGCCAGCAGCTTAGGCAGGCCCTATGGCTACACCTTC; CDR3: CASSLGRPYGYTF
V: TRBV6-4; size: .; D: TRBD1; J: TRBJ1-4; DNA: TGTGCCAGCAGCTCACAACAGGGGAGGACTAATGAAAAACTGTTTTTT; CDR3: CASSSQQGRTNEKLFF
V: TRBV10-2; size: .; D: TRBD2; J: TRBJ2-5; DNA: TGCGCCAGCCATTCGGGGGGGGGCGGAGAGACCCAGTACTTC; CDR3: CASHSGGGGETQYF